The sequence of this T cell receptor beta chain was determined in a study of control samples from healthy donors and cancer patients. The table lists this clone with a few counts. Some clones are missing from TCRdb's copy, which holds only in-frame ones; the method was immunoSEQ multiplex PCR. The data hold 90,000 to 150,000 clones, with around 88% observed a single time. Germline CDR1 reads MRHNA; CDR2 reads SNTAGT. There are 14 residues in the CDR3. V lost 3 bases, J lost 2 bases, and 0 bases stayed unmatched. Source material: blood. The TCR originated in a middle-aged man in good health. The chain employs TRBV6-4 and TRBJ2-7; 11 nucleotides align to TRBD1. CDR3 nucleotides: TGTGCCAGCAGTGAGGGACAGGGGGCCTACGAGCAGTACTTC. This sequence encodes CASSEGQGAYEQYF.